The 3 T cell receptor beta chains below were found in one sample sequenced in a study of chemoradiotherapy in HPV16-positive cancers. Libraries were prepared by immunoSEQ multiplex PCR; TCRdb keeps only in-frame clonotypes and omits some of them. The data show about 2,200 clones, around 79% seen once. The source was tumor tissue, collected from a patient who underwent chemoradiotherapy. These TCRs come from a human donor with HPV-associated anogenital cancer.

This clone was seen once. The gene calls are TRBV28 and TRBJ2-7, with 11 bases aligning to TRBD1. Germline CDR1 and CDR2: MDHEN and SYDVKM. V trimming: 1 base; J trimming: 3 bases; junction bases outside the gene matches: 5. There are 16 residues in the CDR3. The CDR3 sequence is CASSLYGGTGGYEQYF. The CDR3 DNA sequence: TGTGCCAGCAGTTTATATGGGGGGACAGGGGGCTACGAGCAGTACTTC.

This sequence joins TRBV6-6 and TRBJ2-1; 11 bases line up with TRBD2. CDR3 length: 15 amino acids. Germline lookup yields CDR1 MNHNY and CDR2 SVGAGI (reference sequence). Trimming took 2 bases from V and 3 from J; bases not matched to a gene: 0. The CDR3 bases are TGTGCCAGCAGTTACCTAGCGGGGGGCTACAATGAGCAGTTCTTC. It is translated as CASSYLAGGYNEQFF.

V and J are TRBV29-1 and TRBJ2-7; D unresolved. The CDR3 consists of 12 residues. The V gene's germline CDR1 is SQVTM and CDR2 ANQGSEA. Trimming removed 4 bases from V and 9 bases from J, with 16 bases in between. CDR3 loop: CSVVPFGVGQYF. In nucleotides, the CDR3 is TGCAGCGTTGTCCCCTTTGGGGTCGGGCAGTACTTC.